This T cell receptor beta chain was identified in a study of identical twins. Template switching (which added a universal primer site) was used, and cDNA carried unique molecular identifiers. Using its own MiXCR run on the 5' RACE reads, TCRdb lists one record per CDR3 protein. The profile shows under 450,000 distinct CDR3 sequences, under 20% of them singletons. The CDR3 is 18 amino acids. Trimming took 5 bases from V and 6 from J; bases not matched to a gene: 19. The germline gives CDR1 MNHEY, CDR2 SVGAGI. As for this clonotype: Its antigen is still unknown.

Study-wide results and caveats: Modelling approaches yielded underestimates of out-of-frame TCR alpha sharing between monozygotic twins.

The material sequenced was naive T cells sorted from blood. The sequence was obtained from a man aged 50 to 59 in good health. The chain joins TRBV6-5 to TRBJ2-1; 7 positions agree with TRBD2. The CDR3 spells CASSIPGRSGSGSNEQFF. CDR3 DNA sequence: TGTGCCAGCAGTATACCCGGGAGGTCCGGGAGCGGATCCAATGAGCAGTTCTTC.